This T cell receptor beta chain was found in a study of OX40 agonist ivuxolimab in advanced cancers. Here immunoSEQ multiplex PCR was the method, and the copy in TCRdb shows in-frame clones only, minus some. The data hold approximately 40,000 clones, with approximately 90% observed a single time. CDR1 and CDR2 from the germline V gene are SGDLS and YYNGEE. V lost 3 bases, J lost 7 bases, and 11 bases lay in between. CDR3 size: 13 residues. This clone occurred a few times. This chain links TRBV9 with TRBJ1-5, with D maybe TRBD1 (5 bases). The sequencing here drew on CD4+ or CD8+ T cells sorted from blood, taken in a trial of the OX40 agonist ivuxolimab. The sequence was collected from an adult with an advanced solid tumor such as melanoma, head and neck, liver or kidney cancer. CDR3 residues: CASSDSGAQPQHF. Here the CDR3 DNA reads TGTGCCAGCAGCGACAGCGGGGCCCAGCCCCAGCATTTT.